The 32 T cell receptor beta chains listed next were all sequenced from one sample in a study of T cells in Graves' hyperthyroidism and ophthalmopathy. It was RNA transcripts that yielded the amplified TCR beta CDR3 regions. The HTBI set primed first-round TCR CDR3 RT-PCR. TCRdb redid the calling of the multiplex PCR reads with MiXCR, one entry per CDR3 protein. Altogether under 400,000 distinct CDR3 sequences are present, 15% to 18% being singletons, with the ten largest covering roughly 26%. The sequenced material came from blood. The receptors shown here come from a woman between 18 and 29 years old with Graves' hyperthyroidism that later progressed to Graves' ophthalmopathy.

Points on this clonotype: Being one base from a much bigger clone, this may be a read error. The rearrangement uses TRBV2 and TRBJ2-5; D is possibly TRBD2 (5 bases). Germline V gene lookup returns CDR1 SNHLY and CDR2 FYNNEI. The CDR3 consists of 14 residues. The CDR3 is CASSAFSEKETQHF. For the CDR3, the DNA is TGTGCCAGCAGTGCTTTTAGCGAGAAAGAGACCCAGCACTTC.

This clonotype showed up many times. This chain uses TRBV20-1 with TRBJ2-7; 7 nucleotides line up with TRBD2. Per germline, CDR1 DFQATT and CDR2 SNEGSKA (reference sequence). The CDR3 runs to 14 residues. Losses at the gene ends were 1 base for V and 7 bases for J; bases not matched to a gene: 10. DNA of the CDR3: TGCAGTGCTAGAGGGGGCGGGAGAGCGGAAGAGCAGTACTTC. It yields the protein CSARGGGRAEEQYF.

This clonotype was counted at least ten times. The rearrangement uses TRBV2 and TRBJ2-1; 10 positions match TRBD2. The V and J ends lost 3 bases and 9 bases, in that order; junction bases with no gene match: 8. Germline loops: CDR1 SNHLY, CDR2 FYNNEI. There are 15 residues in the CDR3. The CDR3 DNA is TGTGCCAGCAGTGAGTCTCTAGCGGGAGCCGTTGAGCAGTTCTTC. This translates into CASSESLAGAVEQFF.

This clonotype was observed at least ten times. V gene TRBV28 combines with J gene TRBJ2-7, with TRBD2 matching over 11 bases. The V gene end was trimmed by 4 bases and the J gene end by 2 bases; junction bases not matched to a gene: 4. The germline gives CDR1 MDHEN, CDR2 SYDVKM. This CDR3 spans 15 amino acids. CDR3 sequence (DNA): TGTGCCAGCAGTTCGGGACTAGCGGAGGCCTACGAGCAGTACTTC. Protein sequence: CASSSGLAEAYEQYF.

V and J are TRBV27 and TRBJ1-1; perhaps TRBD1 as D (5 bases). V was pared by 11 bases and J by 3 bases, with 13 bases between. CDR3 length: 12 residues. Germline V gives CDR1 MNHEY, CDR2 SMNVEV (reference sequence). In DNA form, the CDR3 reads TGTGCCCCCCAGGGTGACGACACTGAAGCTTTCTTT. Amino acid sequence: CAPQGDDTEAFF.

The sample holds one count of this clonotype. This chain connects TRBV20-1 to TRBJ2-1; 10 bases are a match to TRBD2. The germline CDR1 and CDR2 sequences are DFQATT and SNEGSKA (reference sequence). V was clipped by 6 bases and J by 7 bases; unmatched bases: 3. The CDR3 covers 12 residues. CDR3 coding DNA: TGCAGTGCCGCTAGCGGGAGAAATGAGCAGTTCTTC. Protein sequence: CSAASGRNEQFF.

This clonotype was seen repeatedly, ten times or more. This chain links TRBV20-1 with TRBJ2-1; tentative D call: TRBD2 (6 bases). The V end lost 3 bases, the J end lost 9 bases, and 12 bases lay between the germline ends. The V gene's germline CDR1 is DFQATT and CDR2 SNEGSKA (reference sequence). This CDR3 comprises 12 residues. The CDR3 reads CSARDSGFEQFF. CDR3 nucleotides: TGCAGTGCTAGGGATAGCGGATTTGAGCAGTTCTTC.

In this sample, this clonotype turned up many times. The rearrangement joins TRBV27 to TRBJ2-1, with 9 bases matching TRBD2. Trimming removed 5 bases from V and 1 base from J; junction bases left unmatched: 9. The germline V gene encodes CDR1 MNHEY and CDR2 SMNVEV (reference sequence). The CDR3 is 17 amino acids. CDR3 DNA sequence: TGTGCCAGCAGTCCCCTGGTAGCGGGAGTATCCTACAATGAGCAGTTCTTC. It yields the protein CASSPLVAGVSYNEQFF.

This clonotype was found many times. The chain recombines TRBV28 with TRBJ2-7; 9 bases match TRBD2. The CDR3 contains 14 residues. In germline, CDR1 is MDHEN, CDR2 SYDVKM. Trimming cost V 7 bases and J 3 bases; bases outside gene matches: 7. CDR3 residues: CASTGGRARYEQYF. The CDR3 DNA reads TGTGCCAGCACGGGCGGGAGGGCCCGCTACGAGCAGTACTTC.

The table lists this clonotype with a few counts. This chain connects TRBV7-6 to TRBJ2-7, with D perhaps matching TRBD2 (6 bases). Between the trimmed V and J ends, which lost 3 bases and 3 bases, there was a span of 15 bases. Germline-derived CDR1 and CDR2 are SGHVS and FNYEAQ. The CDR3 extends over 15 amino acids. The CDR3 DNA reads as TGTGCCAGCAGCTTGGGGGGTGGCTTTAGCTACGAGCAGTACTTC. As protein: CASSLGGGFSYEQYF.

The chain uses TRBV14 and TRBJ1-2, with 9 bases that match TRBD1. Germline trimming cut 4 bases from V and 4 bases from J; bases unmatched to any gene: 13. This CDR3 comprises 17 residues. Germline V lookup: CDR1 SGHDN, CDR2 FVKESK. The DNA for the CDR3 is TGTGCCAGCAGCCCCGGGACAGGGACCTTCGATATCTATGGCTACACCTTC. This encodes CASSPGTGTFDIYGYTF.

This clonotype appeared a few times. The V call is TRBV7-2, the J call TRBJ2-7, with TRBD1 as a possible D gene (5 bases). Per the germline V gene, CDR1 is SGHTA and CDR2 is FQGNSA. Trimming cost V 1 base and J 0 bases, with 10 bases left between them. There are 15 residues in the CDR3. DNA of the CDR3: TGTGCCAGCAGCTTAGAGCAGGGTTACTCCTACGAGCAGTACTTC. Its protein product is CASSLEQGYSYEQYF.

This clonotype was seen a single time. A single base separates this from a much larger clone, so it may be a read error. The rearrangement uses TRBV5-6 and TRBJ2-5; D gene uncertain. Germline lookup yields CDR1 SGHDT and CDR2 YYEEEE. The V and J ends lost 0 bases and 7 bases respectively, with 1 base between them. The CDR3 runs to 10 residues. The CDR3 sequence: CASSLGTQYF. CDR3 DNA sequence: TGTGCCAGCAGCTTGGGGACCCAGTACTTC.

The chain combines TRBV18 with TRBJ2-4; 11 bases fit TRBD2. CDR3 length: 17 amino acids. V dropped 3 bases and J dropped 5; count of bases not matched to a gene: 9. CDR1 is KGHSH and CDR2 is LQKENI in the germline V gene. The CDR3 loop is CASSPGLAVYPENIQYF. The CDR3 region has the DNA TGTGCCAGCTCACCGGGACTAGCGGTCTACCCCGAAAACATTCAGTACTTC.

About this clonotype itself: Being one base from a much bigger clone, this may be a read error. The chain recombines TRBV2 with TRBJ1-2, with D possibly matching TRBD1 (5 bases). The CDR3 spans 16 residues. CDR1 and CDR2 from the germline V gene are SNHLY and FYNNEI. The DNA of the CDR3 is TGTGCCAGCAGTCCTCGCGCATACCTTCAGGGCTATGGCTACCCCTTC. Protein sequence: CASSPRAYLQGYGYPF. Based on the CDR3 plus reference TRBV2 and TRBJ1-2, the full variable domain is EPEVTQTPSHQVTQMGQEVILRCVPISNHLYFYWYRQILGQKVEFLVSFYNNEISEKSEIFDDQFSVERPDGSNFTLKIRSTKLEDSAMYFCASSPRAYLQGYGYPFGSGTRLTVV.

This clonotype was observed many times. This chain uses TRBV27 with TRBJ2-3; D may be TRBD2 (5 bases). The V gene lost 7 bases and the J gene lost 10 bases, with 12 bases spanning the gap. The CDR3 loop spans 11 amino acids. Germline V gives CDR1 MNHEY, CDR2 SMNVEV (reference sequence). CDR3 residues: CASIASDAQYF. DNA for the CDR3: TGTGCCAGCATAGCGAGTGACGCGCAGTATTTT.

This clonotype has ten or more counts. V is TRBV28 and J is TRBJ2-7, with D possibly TRBD2 on 5 matching bases. The CDR3 is made up of 13 amino acids. Germline V gene data show CDR1 as MDHEN and CDR2 as SYDVKM. With 7 bases removed from V and 7 bases from J, the gap between germline ends came to 17 bases. The DNA for the CDR3 is TGTGCCAGCAAAAAGGTAGCAGAGGGAGAGCAGTACTTC. Protein: CASKKVAEGEQYF.

The table lists this clonotype with many counts. CDR3 sequence: CASSRPGTGAPYEQYF. The CDR3, as DNA: TGTGCCAGCAGCCGACCCGGGACAGGGGCTCCCTACGAGCAGTACTTC. The V gene is TRBV12-3 or TRBV12-4, the J gene TRBJ2-7; 10 bases line up with TRBD1. CDR3 length equals 16 residues. V was pared by 6 bases and J by 2 bases, with 10 bases of the junction left unmatched.

The chain uses TRBV2 and TRBJ1-5; tentative D call: TRBD1 (5 bases). Between the trimmed V and J ends, which lost 2 bases and 7 bases, there was a span of 9 bases. The CDR3 length is 13 residues. Germline CDR1 is SNHLY and CDR2 is FYNNEI. The CDR3 coding sequence is TGTGCCAGCAGTGAACTGGGGGGGCAGCCCCAGCATTTT. Protein: CASSELGGQPQHF.

The gene calls are TRBV2 and TRBJ1-1; 12 nucleotides match TRBD1. There are 15 residues in the CDR3. V was clipped by 8 bases and J by 1 base; unmatched bases: 5. Germline CDR1 reads SNHLY; CDR2 reads FYNNEI. CDR3 nucleotide sequence: TGTGCCAGCCGGGACAGGGGGCTAACGAACACTGAAGCTTTCTTT. Its translation is CASRDRGLTNTEAFF.

With regard to this clonotype: A much larger clone differs from this one at a single base, so this may be a read error. J is TRBJ2-3 and V is TRBV6-9, with D perhaps TRBD1 or TRBD2 (5 bases each). Germline assignment: CDR1 MNHGY and CDR2 SVAAGI. V shed 4 bases and J shed 5 bases, with 28 bases lying between them. CDR3 size: 19 residues. CDR3 DNA: TGTGCCAGCAGTTCACTATTCCGGGACCTTCTCTCCGGCATAGATACGCAGTATTTT. Residues: CASSSLFRDLLSGIDTQYF.

This clonotype was observed at least ten times. The chain uses TRBV20-1 and TRBJ2-1; TRBD2 agrees at 7 bases. Trimming at V came to 0 bases and at J to 3 bases, leaving 11 bases not matched to a gene. Germline loops: CDR1 DFQATT, CDR2 SNEGSKA (reference sequence). The CDR3 is 17 amino acids. CDR3 coding DNA: TGCAGTGCTAGAGATGCGGGGTCTAGCGGAAACTACAATGAGCAGTTCTTC. Protein: CSARDAGSSGNYNEQFF.

In its sample, this clonotype was seen many times. V usage is TRBV15 and J usage is TRBJ2-1; the match to TRBD2 covers 7 bases. Germline assignment: CDR1 LNHNV and CDR2 YYDKDF (reference sequence). V trimming: 0 bases; J trimming: 3 bases; junction bases outside the gene matches: 14. The CDR3 runs 19 residues. CDR3 amino acids: CATSRDGTASGPFYNEQFF. The CDR3 coding sequence is TGTGCCACCAGCAGAGATGGAACGGCTAGCGGACCTTTCTACAATGAGCAGTTCTTC.

This clonotype was observed at least ten times. The V call is TRBV20-1, the J call TRBJ2-3; TRBD2 matches at 12 bases. CDR1 is DFQATT, CDR2 SNEGSKA, per germline (reference sequence). This CDR3 region has 14 residues. The V and J ends lost 6 bases and 4 bases, in that order; junction bases with no gene match: 5. In nucleotides, the CDR3 is TGCAGTGCAAGACTAGCGGGAGTGGCAGATACGCAGTATTTT. It is translated as CSARLAGVADTQYF.

The J gene is TRBJ2-2, the V gene TRBV20-1, with 7 bases matching TRBD2. Germline-derived CDR1 and CDR2 are DFQATT and SNEGSKA (reference sequence). The trim removed 8 bases at V and 6 bases at J, leaving 6 bases unmatched. The CDR3 is made up of 12 amino acids. In nucleotides, the CDR3 is TGCAGTTGCGGGGGAGAGGCCGGGGAGCTGTTTTTT. Amino acids: CSCGGEAGELFF.

The V call is TRBV20-1, the J call TRBJ2-1; no clear D. The CDR3 runs to 14 residues. V lost 6 bases, J lost 1 base, and 13 bases lay in between. The V gene's germline CDR1 is DFQATT and CDR2 SNEGSKA (reference sequence). The CDR3 loop is CSAPLGVSYNEQFF. DNA of the CDR3: TGCAGTGCACCCCTTGGCGTGTCCTACAATGAGCAGTTCTTC.

This clonotype was observed a handful of times. At one boundary the junction diverges from the germline segment, which might be a read error. The V call is TRBV20-1, the J call TRBJ1-5; D gene uncertain. Germline V lookup: CDR1 DFQATT, CDR2 SNEGSKA (reference sequence). The CDR3 runs 15 residues. Here the CDR3 reads CGARDPRGVGQPQHF. The CDR3, as DNA: TGCGGTGCTAGAGATCCGCGCGGGGTTGGTCAGCCCCAGCATTTT.

There are many counts of this clonotype. The J gene is TRBJ1-2, the V gene TRBV28; possible D gene TRBD1, 6 bases. This CDR3 is 13 amino acids long. The germline V gene encodes CDR1 MDHEN and CDR2 SYDVKM. V lost 6 bases, J lost 7 bases, and 15 bases lay in between. The CDR3 is CASRLQGGAGYTF. The DNA for the CDR3 is TGTGCCAGCAGGTTACAGGGTGGGGCTGGCTACACCTTC.

The chain employs TRBV9 and TRBJ2-2; the D is unclear. The CDR3 extends over 13 amino acids. V lost 0 bases, J lost 9 bases, and 9 bases lay in between. Germline values: CDR1 SGDLS, CDR2 YYNGEE. CDR3 coding DNA: TGTGCCAGCAGCGTAGCAGGTTCCCGGGAGCTGTTTTTT. This sequence encodes CASSVAGSRELFF.

This clonotype was counted ten times or more. The DNA for the CDR3 is TGCGCCAGCAGCCCCGGTTGGAGCGTCTACGAGCAGTACTTC. This encodes CASSPGWSVYEQYF. The chain joins TRBV5-1 to TRBJ2-7; D call uncertain. From germline, CDR1 is SGHRS and CDR2 YFSETQ. The CDR3 has 14 residues. V was cut by 4 bases and J by 3 bases, with 14 bases left in between.

This clonotype was seen more than once but under ten times. The rearrangement uses TRBV18 and TRBJ2-5; D tentatively fits TRBD1 or TRBD2 (5 bases each). CDR3 length equals 15 residues. V was trimmed by 3 bases and J by 10 bases, leaving 21 bases between them. Germline CDR1 KGHSH, CDR2 LQKENI. The CDR3 is CASSPSPRDPGVQYF. Here the CDR3 DNA reads TGTGCCAGCTCACCTAGCCCCCGGGACCCCGGGGTCCAGTACTTC.

This clonotype was counted many times. The J gene is TRBJ2-3, the V gene TRBV7-9, with D possibly TRBD1 on 6 matching bases. Germline CDR1 and CDR2: SEHNR and FQNEAQ (reference sequence). The CDR3 contains 15 residues. V was shortened by 1 base and J by 0 bases, with 8 bases between the two germline ends. CDR3 region: CASSLGTVSTDTQYF. The DNA for the CDR3 is TGTGCCAGCAGCTTAGGGACAGTGAGCACAGATACGCAGTATTTT.